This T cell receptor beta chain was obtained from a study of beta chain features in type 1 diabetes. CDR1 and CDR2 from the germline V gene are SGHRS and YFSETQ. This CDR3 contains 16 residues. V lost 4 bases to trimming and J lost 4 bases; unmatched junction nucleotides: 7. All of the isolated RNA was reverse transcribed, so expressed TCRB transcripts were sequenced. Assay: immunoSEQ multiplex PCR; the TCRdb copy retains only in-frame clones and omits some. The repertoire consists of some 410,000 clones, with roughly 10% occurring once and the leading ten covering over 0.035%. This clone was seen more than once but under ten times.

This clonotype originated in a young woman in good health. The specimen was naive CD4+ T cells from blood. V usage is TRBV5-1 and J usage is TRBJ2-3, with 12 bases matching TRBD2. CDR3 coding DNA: TGCGCCAGCAGCACAGGACTAGCGGGGATTGCAGATACGCAGTATTTT. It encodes CASSTGLAGIADTQYF.